This T cell receptor (beta chain) derives from a study of T-cell memory formation after mild COVID-19. Notes on the study in general: Later expanders leaned CD4+, whereas day 15 to 85 contracting clones were balanced CD4/CD8. Second-wave clones with a day 37 peak had unconfirmed SARS-CoV-2 specificity. Within pre-infection memory, some responding clones were found, suggesting cross-reactive memory joined.

Barcoded TCR alpha and TCR beta cDNA libraries with UMIs came from 5'RACE using constant-segment primers. TCRdb fed the 5' RACE reads into MiXCR, producing one record per CDR3 protein. The table lists around 320,000 distinct CDR3 sequences, roughly an eighth of them singletons. Remarks on this clonotype: Its antigen is unidentified.

Between the trimmed V and J ends, which lost 4 bases and 7 bases, there was a span of 8 bases. Germline CDR1 and CDR2: GTSNPN and SVGIG (reference sequence). CDR3 length equals 11 residues. V is TRBV30 and J is TRBJ2-1, with no clear D. Sequencing input: PBMCs or a T cell subset sorted from them (not recorded which). This TCR was sampled from a man younger than 30 who had mild COVID-19 (a few samples of this study predate the infection). Cell type and time point are not known. CDR3 sequence (DNA): TGTGCCTGGACCAGTTTTAATGAGCAGTTCTTC. This sequence encodes CAWTSFNEQFF.